These 27 T cell receptor beta chains originate from one sample sequenced in a study of T cell changes during pregnancy in multiple sclerosis. Clones were sequenced by immunoSEQ multiplex PCR, and TCRdb holds only the in-frame ones, with some missing. The sample lists roughly 100,000 clones, around nine tenths occurring once. The source was peripheral blood, collected after pregnancy. The receptors come from a female donor with multiple sclerosis, enrolled in a pregnancy study.

The chain has TRBV7-9 and TRBJ1-4; 7 bases map to TRBD1. The CDR3 is 15 amino acids. Trimming took 5 bases from V and 3 from J; bases not matched to a gene: 6. The germline V gene has CDR1 SEHNR and CDR2 FQNEAQ (reference sequence). The DNA for the CDR3 is TGTGCCAGCAGCCCCCCCGGGACAGCTAATGAAAAACTGTTTTTT. Encoded protein: CASSPPGTANEKLFF.

The chain employs TRBV15 and TRBJ2-1; 9 bases fit TRBD2. Germline-derived CDR1 and CDR2 are LNHNV and YYDKDF (reference sequence). With 6 bases clipped from V and 0 bases from J, the junction kept 6 bases outside the gene matches. The CDR3 spans 16 residues. As DNA, the CDR3 is TGTGCCACCAGTGGTAGCGGGAGAAGCTCCTACAATGAGCAGTTCTTC. It encodes CATSGSGRSSYNEQFF.

The gene calls are TRBV13 and TRBJ1-2; 8 bases map to TRBD1. V trimming: 0 bases; J trimming: 8 bases; junction bases outside the gene matches: 5. CDR1 and CDR2 from the germline V gene are PRHDT and FYEKMQ (reference sequence). The CDR3 consists of 14 residues. CDR3 region: CASSLGRGLKGYTF. The CDR3 DNA reads as TGTGCCAGCAGCTTAGGCAGGGGGCTTAAGGGCTACACCTTC.

The genes are TRBV12-5 and TRBJ1-2; TRBD1 aligns across 8 bases. CDR3 length: 14 amino acids. Germline V gene lookup returns CDR1 LGHNT and CDR2 FRNRAP. J lost 6 bases, V lost 6 bases, and 9 bases had no gene match. The CDR3 region is CASGAGTGRNGYTF. The CDR3 region has the DNA TGTGCTAGTGGCGCCGGGACAGGACGAAATGGCTACACCTTC.

The rearrangement joins TRBV5-1 to TRBJ2-3, with TRBD2 identical over 14 bases. Germline V gene lookup returns CDR1 SGHRS and CDR2 YFSETQ. The CDR3 runs to 16 residues. V shed 2 bases, J shed 3 bases, and the junction held 2 bases outside the gene matches. For the CDR3, the DNA is TGCGCCAGCAGCTTTGGACTAGCGGGGGGTACAGATACGCAGTATTTT. Its protein is CASSFGLAGGTDTQYF.

This clone is a singleton in its sample. This CDR3 reads CASSAGAGGYTF. As DNA, the CDR3 is TGTGCCAGCAGCGCAGGGGCAGGAGGCTACACCTTC. The chain has TRBV7-3 and TRBJ1-2; tentatively, D is TRBD1 (6 bases). This CDR3 is built from 12 residues. The germline V gene has CDR1 SGHTA and CDR2 FQGTGA. Trimming left V 5 bases short and J 8 bases short, with 12 bases between.

The chain links TRBV19 to TRBJ1-1; TRBD1 is a possible D gene (6 bases). The germline V gene has CDR1 LNHDA and CDR2 SQIVND (reference sequence). V was cut by 6 bases and J by 1 base, with 15 bases left in between. The CDR3 length is 15 residues. CDR3 in amino acids: CASRAPGGQNTEAFF. For the CDR3, the DNA is TGTGCCAGTAGGGCCCCGGGGGGACAGAACACTGAAGCTTTCTTT.

The rearrangement links TRBV2 to TRBJ2-3; 12 bases agree with TRBD2. The CDR3 runs 15 residues. V shed 3 bases, J shed 6 bases, and the junction held 4 bases outside the gene matches. The germline CDR1 and CDR2 sequences are SNHLY and FYNNEI. The DNA for the CDR3 is TGTGCCAGCAGTGACCCTAGCGGGAGGGGGGATACGCAGTATTTT. Translating it yields CASSDPSGRGDTQYF.

This clone was observed a single time. The gene calls are TRBV7-8 and TRBJ2-1, with TRBD2 matching over 9 bases. Per the germline V gene, CDR1 is SGHVS and CDR2 is FQNEAQ. This CDR3 contains 12 residues. Losses at the gene ends were 4 bases for V and 11 bases for J; bases not matched to a gene: 3. The CDR3 loop is CASSSLAGQQFF. In nucleotides, the CDR3 is TGTGCCAGCAGCTCCCTAGCGGGGCAGCAGTTCTTC.

The chain carries TRBV7-9 and TRBJ2-1; unclear D gene. V shed 1 base and J shed 8 bases, with 9 bases lying between them. Germline CDR1 and CDR2: SEHNR and FQNEAQ (reference sequence). The CDR3 contains 13 residues. CDR3 coding DNA: TGTGCCAGCAGCTTAGACCGTACGGATGAGCAGTTCTTC. Translating gives CASSLDRTDEQFF.

The J gene is TRBJ2-2, the V gene TRBV19; 13 nucleotides align to TRBD2. There are 17 residues in the CDR3. CDR1 and CDR2 (germline): LNHDA, SQIVND (reference sequence). V shed 9 bases and J 4 bases; nucleotides not matched to a gene: 11. The CDR3 bases are TGTGCCAGCCGCTCCCCAACTAGCGGGAGGGTCACCGGGGAGCTGTTTTTT. Translating it yields CASRSPTSGRVTGELFF. The whole variable domain, remainder taken from reference TRBV19 and TRBJ2-2, is DGGITQSPKYLFRKEGQNVTLSCEQNLNHDAMYWYRQDPGQGLRLIYYSQIVNDFQKGDIAEGYSVSREKKESFPLTVTSAQKNPTAFYLCASRSPTSGRVTGELFFGEGSRLTVL.

This clone has more than one count but fewer than ten. The chain recombines TRBV7-8 with TRBJ1-1; 7 bases line up with TRBD1. The CDR3 contains 16 residues. V was clipped by 5 bases and J by 1 base; unmatched bases: 10. The germline V gene encodes CDR1 SGHVS and CDR2 FQNEAQ. This chain's CDR3 is CASSVGTGTANTEAFF. Written as DNA, the CDR3 is TGTGCCAGCAGCGTAGGAACCGGGACAGCGAACACTGAAGCTTTCTTT.

The chain recombines TRBV19 with TRBJ2-2; D is uncertain. CDR1 and CDR2 (germline): LNHDA, SQIVND (reference sequence). V lost 4 bases, J lost 1 base, and 7 bases lay in between. The CDR3 runs to 14 residues. CDR3 DNA sequence: TGTGCCAGTAGTAAACAGTTGAACACCGGGGAGCTGTTTTTT. Protein product: CASSKQLNTGELFF.

The chain is built from TRBV4-1 and TRBJ1-1; tentatively, D is TRBD1 (5 bases). Per the germline V gene, CDR1 is MGHRA and CDR2 is YSYEKL. The CDR3 consists of 15 residues. V gave up 8 bases and J gave up 5 bases, with 21 bases separating them. The CDR3 loop is CASHPSGVRGTEAFF. In DNA form, the CDR3 reads TGCGCCAGCCATCCGTCCGGGGTCCGGGGGACTGAAGCTTTCTTT.

This chain uses TRBV9 with TRBJ1-1, with D perhaps matching TRBD1 (6 bases). Germline V gene lookup returns CDR1 SGDLS and CDR2 YYNGEE. The CDR3 is 17 amino acids. The V end was cut by 0 bases, the J end by 5 bases, with 20 bases between. The CDR3 coding sequence is TGTGCCAGCAGCGTAGCCCGGGAGGGGGGAAGGGAGACTGAAGCTTTCTTT. Its protein product is CASSVAREGGRETEAFF.

The V and J genes are TRBV30 and TRBJ2-7; D might be TRBD1 (5 bases). There are 13 residues in the CDR3. The germline V gene encodes CDR1 GTSNPN and CDR2 SVGIG (reference sequence). The V end was cut by 5 bases, the J end by 0 bases, with 11 bases between. In DNA form, the CDR3 reads TGTGCCTGGCTGGACACTTACTCCTACGAGCAGTACTTC. It specifies CAWLDTYSYEQYF.

The genes are TRBV28 and TRBJ2-3, with TRBD1 matching 10 bases. The CDR3 is 15 residues long. Per germline, CDR1 MDHEN and CDR2 SYDVKM. The J segment lost 4 bases and the V segment lost 6 bases, leaving 7 bases of the junction unmatched. Written as DNA, the CDR3 is TGTGCCAGCAGCCGGACAGGGGGTTTAGCAGATACGCAGTATTTT. This sequence encodes CASSRTGGLADTQYF.

The chain links TRBV10-1 to TRBJ2-7; TRBD2 matches 7 bases. This CDR3 is 17 amino acids long. The V and J ends lost 0 bases and 0 bases, in that order; junction bases with no gene match: 8. Germline loops: CDR1 WNHNN, CDR2 SYGVQD (reference sequence). The CDR3 nucleotides read TGCGCCAGCAGTGAGTCGAACCAGGGACTACCCTCCTACGAGCAGTACTTC. As protein: CASSESNQGLPSYEQYF.

The chain combines TRBV2 with TRBJ1-4; TRBD1 aligns across 10 bases. Germline trimming cut 7 bases from V and 8 bases from J; bases unmatched to any gene: 4. The CDR3 extends over 13 amino acids. From germline, CDR1 is SNHLY and CDR2 FYNNEI. The CDR3 spells CASTRDRGEKLFF. The DNA of the CDR3 is TGTGCCAGCACGAGGGACAGGGGAGAAAAACTGTTTTTT. Supplemented by reference TRBV2 and TRBJ1-4, the full variable domain reads EPEVTQTPSHQVTQMGQEVILRCVPISNHLYFYWYRQILGQKVEFLVSFYNNEISEKSEIFDDQFSVERPDGSNFTLKIRSTKLEDSAMYFCASTRDRGEKLFFGSGTQLSVL.

The chain links TRBV10-3 to TRBJ1-1; D is ambiguous. The CDR3 has 15 amino acids. From germline, CDR1 is ENHRY and CDR2 SYGVKD. Trimming removed 0 bases at V and 4 bases at J, with 12 bases between. The CDR3: CAISESPGLGTEAFF. The CDR3 nucleotides read TGTGCCATCAGTGAGTCACCGGGGTTGGGCACTGAAGCTTTCTTT.

The chain employs TRBV4-1 and TRBJ1-3, with D possibly being TRBD1 (5 bases). The ends were cut back, 0 bases at V and 4 bases at J, with 19 bases in the middle. The CDR3 contains 18 residues. Germline V gene lookup returns CDR1 MGHRA and CDR2 YSYEKL. The CDR3 spells CASSQEVLVGRVGNTIYF. The CDR3 DNA is TGCGCCAGCAGCCAAGAAGTTTTGGTAGGCAGGGTCGGAAACACCATATATTTT.

This clone was counted a single time. J is TRBJ2-7 and V is TRBV7-9; tentatively, D is TRBD2 (6 bases). CDR1 is SEHNR, CDR2 FQNEAQ, per germline (reference sequence). V lost 4 bases and J lost 0, with 13 bases in between. The CDR3 is made up of 15 amino acids. For the CDR3, the DNA is TGTGCCAGCAGCTATGGGGACTCCAGCTCCTACGAGCAGTACTTC. It translates to CASSYGDSSSYEQYF.

The V gene is TRBV10-3, the J gene TRBJ1-1; maybe TRBD1 (6 bases). Per the germline V gene, CDR1 is ENHRY and CDR2 is SYGVKD. V was shortened by 3 bases and J by 7 bases, with 12 bases between the two germline ends. There are 13 residues in the CDR3. Written as DNA, the CDR3 is TGTGCCATCAGTGACGGGGGGCTGGGTGAAGCTTTCTTT. Protein sequence: CAISDGGLGEAFF.

J is TRBJ2-7 and V is TRBV7-2; D is unresolved. Germline V lookup: CDR1 SGHTA, CDR2 FQGNSA. There are 12 residues in the CDR3. The germline V and J ends were trimmed by 5 bases and 8 bases, with 13 bases remaining between them. CDR3 loop: CASSTPGGKQYF. CDR3 in DNA: TGTGCCAGCAGCACCCCAGGTGGCAAGCAGTACTTC.

This chain joins TRBV7-9 and TRBJ1-1, with D uncertain. The CDR3 totals 15 residues. Germline CDR1 SEHNR, CDR2 FQNEAQ (reference sequence). Trimming cost V 4 bases and J 1 base, with 13 bases left between them. The CDR3 nucleotides are TGTGCCAGCAGCTCCCGGGGAGGTACGAACACTGAAGCTTTCTTT. Translation: CASSSRGGTNTEAFF.

The chain is built from TRBV6-5 and TRBJ2-3, with 8 bases identical to TRBD2. This CDR3 is built from 15 residues. Germline CDR1 reads MNHEY; CDR2 reads SVGAGI. Trimming took 8 bases from V and 3 from J; bases not matched to a gene: 10. The CDR3 DNA is TGTGCCAGCTCGGGAGAGGGACTAGGGACAGATACGCAGTATTTT. Amino acids: CASSGEGLGTDTQYF.

The V gene is TRBV7-9, the J gene TRBJ2-5; no clear D gene. Germline V lookup: CDR1 SEHNR, CDR2 FQNEAQ (reference sequence). This CDR3 contains 14 residues. Trimming removed 5 bases at V and 5 bases at J, with 15 bases between. The CDR3 reads CASSPQSRGETQYF. The CDR3 DNA sequence: TGTGCCAGCAGCCCGCAGAGTAGAGGCGAGACCCAGTACTTC.